One T cell receptor beta chain is described in this entry. This clonotype was found many times. Its antigen specificity is not known. No base-level quality is on record; no much larger clone is a single base apart. Library construction relied on PCR. The instrument was an Illumina HiSeq 2500. TCR library preparation used molecular barcoding, with unique molecular identifiers applied to normalize quantification of the TCRbeta repertoire. The public reads were reprocessed in TCRdb via fastp at Q25 and MiXCR, keeping in-frame beta chains. Each entry merges the rows of one CDR3 protein and shows their most common DNA and genes. For this sample the table gives roughly 170,000 distinct CDR3 sequences, of which about 6.4% were detected only once. Clones ranked in the top ten supply around 3.1% of the sample. These data come from a study of T-cell reconstitution after alpha-beta-depleted transplantation in children (dated by TCRdb to 2016 to 2017). With regard to the full study: Using TCR repertoire profiling, the study followed T-cell immune reconstitution in a quantitative way in children after TCRalphabeta/CD19-depleted allogeneic hematopoietic cell transplantation.

The CDR3, from cysteine to phenylalanine, totals 14 residues. Solely the CDR3 DNA is kept, with 42 bases framed from the first base. V is shortened by 6 bases, J by 0 bases, and the region joining them spans 11 bases. From a lookup of the germline V gene, CDR1 and CDR2 are WSHSY and SAAADI. The sequence links TRBV10-2 to TRBJ1-1, and perhaps TRBD1 as D gene, on 5 matching bases. This receptor was obtained from a human donor who donated a stem cell graft to a child with Wiskott-Aldrich syndrome. The specimen comprised PBMCs from the stem cell graft donor, sampled from the stem cell graft. The DNA is TGCGCCAGCAGGGGACTGACCGTGAACACTGAAGCTTTCTTT. Translated, it reads CASRGLTVNTEAFF.